This entry lists 20 T cell receptor beta chains sequenced from one sample in a study of early T cells in non-severe SARS-CoV-2 infection. One entry per CDR3 protein, called by TCRdb with MiXCR from the 5' RACE reads. The sample has tens of thousands of distinct CDR3 sequences, roughly 13% seen once. The material sequenced was whole blood. These TCRs come from an adult who was a healthcare worker with PCR-confirmed SARS-CoV-2 infection or an uninfected control (not recorded which).

This clonotype was detected a few times. This chain joins TRBV11-2 and TRBJ2-5, with 8 bases lining up with TRBD1. The CDR3 is 15 residues long. Germline CDR1 and CDR2: SGHAT and FQNNGV. With V trimmed by 3 bases and J by 3 bases, 6 bases remained unmatched. CDR3 in amino acids: CASSFGDRGKETQYF. CDR3 bases: TGTGCCAGCAGCTTCGGAGACAGGGGCAAAGAGACCCAGTACTTC.

This clonotype has a handful of counts. J is TRBJ1-4 and V is TRBV2; tentatively, D is TRBD1 (6 bases). From germline, CDR1 is SNHLY and CDR2 FYNNEI. The CDR3 covers 14 residues. The ends were cut back, 3 bases at V and 9 bases at J, with 14 bases in the middle. CDR3 residues: CASSEDRGLKKLFF. DNA of the CDR3: TGTGCCAGCAGTGAGGACAGAGGCCTGAAAAAACTGTTTTTT.

This clonotype occurred many times. The chain is built from TRBV12-5 and TRBJ2-1; 7 bases are shared with TRBD1. The junction had 11 bases not matched to a gene; V was cut back by 1 base and J by 11 bases. This CDR3 spans 15 amino acids. Germline CDR1 is LGHNT and CDR2 is FRNRAP. DNA of the CDR3: TGTGCTAGTGGTTTGGGGTTGGGGGACAGAATTCAGCAGTTCTTC. It is translated as CASGLGLGDRIQQFF.

The chain couples TRBV20-1 to TRBJ2-7, with a tentative D call TRBD1 (7 bases). The CDR3 is made up of 13 amino acids. The V gene's germline CDR1 is DFQATT and CDR2 SNEGSKA (reference sequence). The V end lost 3 bases, the J end lost 3 bases, and 12 bases lay between the germline ends. The CDR3 nucleotides read TGCAGTGCTAGTTTCCAGGGGGGCTACGAGCAGTACTTC. Translation gives CSASFQGGYEQYF.

This clonotype appeared a few times. CDR3 coding DNA: TGCGCCAGCAGTGAGTCAGGGGGCTCCTACGAGCAGTACTTC. Encoded protein: CASSESGGSYEQYF. This chain uses TRBV10-1 with TRBJ2-7, with D possibly TRBD1 on 6 matching bases. Between the trimmed V and J ends, which lost 0 bases and 0 bases, there was a span of 6 bases. Germline V gene lookup returns CDR1 WNHNN and CDR2 SYGVQD (reference sequence). The CDR3 runs to 14 residues.

This clonotype appeared many times. The V call is TRBV12-2, the J call TRBJ2-3; the table's D gene call, TRBD1, was not cross checked with the DNA. TRBV12-2 is reported as a pseudogene. CDR3 length: 15 residues. The CDR3 protein is CASRLGPGAADTQYF. The CDR3 DNA is TGTGCAAGTCGCTTAGGTCCGGGAGCAGCAGATACGCAGTATTTT.

The rearrangement joins TRBV27 to TRBJ1-2; no clear D. V was clipped by 3 bases and J by 8 bases, with 4 bases between them. The CDR3 covers 10 residues. Germline V CDR1 and CDR2: MNHEY, SMNVEV (reference sequence). CDR3 sequence reads: CASSFWGYTF. DNA of the CDR3: TGTGCCAGCAGTTTTTGGGGCTACACCTTC.

In this sample, this clonotype turned up many times. J is TRBJ2-3 and V is TRBV6-5; D may be TRBD1 (5 bases). This CDR3 contains 13 residues. Germline values: CDR1 MNHEY, CDR2 SVGAGI. Trimming left V 8 bases short and J 2 bases short, with 11 bases between. In DNA form, the CDR3 reads TGTGCCAGCGGGCAGGGTGACACAGATACGCAGTATTTT. Amino acid sequence: CASGQGDTDTQYF.

This chain links TRBV5-1 with TRBJ1-2; 7 bases are a match to TRBD1. CDR3 length equals 15 residues. Germline V gives CDR1 SGHRS, CDR2 YFSETQ. V dropped 4 bases and J dropped 12; count of bases not matched to a gene: 18. The chain's CDR3 is CASSLGPGQPPSDTF. The CDR3, as DNA: TGCGCCAGCAGCCTGGGGCCGGGACAGCCTCCATCGGACACCTTC.

By proportion, this clonotype is medium-sized. The rearrangement links TRBV20-1 to TRBJ1-2; TRBD1 matches 7 bases. Germline V gene sequence: CDR1 DFQATT, CDR2 SNEGSKA (reference sequence). The V segment lost 0 bases and the J segment 4 bases; nucleotides outside the gene matches: 11. The length of the CDR3 is 16 residues. Here the CDR3 DNA reads TGCAGTGCTAGAGATATGGGCCAGGGGGAGGTCTATGGCTACACCTTC. Protein: CSARDMGQGEVYGYTF.

This clonotype was seen many times. The chain couples TRBV18 to TRBJ1-4, with no clear D. Trimming removed 2 bases from V and 8 bases from J, with 9 bases in between. From germline, CDR1 is KGHSH and CDR2 LQKENI. The CDR3 contains 13 residues. The CDR3 is CASSPKVEEKLFF. The CDR3 nucleotides read TGTGCCAGCTCACCAAAAGTGGAAGAAAAACTGTTTTTT.

The V gene is TRBV6-1, the J gene TRBJ2-2; TRBD2 aligns across 11 bases. Per germline, CDR1 MNHNS and CDR2 SASEGT. The V segment lost 5 bases and the J segment 0 bases; nucleotides outside the gene matches: 8. CDR3 length: 18 residues. The CDR3 coding sequence is TGTGCCAGCAGTTTGACCAGACTAGCGGGGACGAACACCGGGGAGCTGTTTTTT. It encodes CASSLTRLAGTNTGELFF.

This clonotype was found many times. The CDR3 sequence is CASSSDRYNEQFF. CDR3 nucleotide sequence: TGTGCCAGCAGCTCGGACAGGTACAATGAGCAGTTCTTC. The rearrangement joins TRBV7-9 to TRBJ2-1; TRBD1 agrees at 7 bases. CDR1 and CDR2 from the germline V gene are SEHNR and FQNEAQ (reference sequence). The CDR3 runs to 13 residues. J gave up 4 bases and V 4 bases, and 1 base lay outside the gene matches.

This clonotype was counted many times. The genes are TRBV7-2 and TRBJ1-2; a possible D gene is TRBD1 (6 bases). The CDR3 sequence is 19 residues long. V was trimmed by 5 bases and J by 4 bases, leaving 29 bases between them. Germline V gives CDR1 SGHTA, CDR2 FQGNSA. CDR3 region: CASSPRSRGQVGEGYGYTF. The DNA for the CDR3 is TGTGCCAGCAGCCCTCGTTCACGGGGACAAGTCGGAGAGGGCTATGGCTACACCTTC.

The chain recombines TRBV3-1 with TRBJ1-2; the D is unclear. The CDR3 has 13 residues. CDR1 is LGHDT and CDR2 is YNNKEL in the germline V gene (reference sequence). Trimming pared 8 bases from V and 3 bases from J, leaving 13 bases between. The DNA for the CDR3 is TGTGCCAGCCGTTCAGCCGCCGACTATGGCTACACCTTC. Protein sequence: CASRSAADYGYTF.

This clonotype appeared once. No conserved phenylalanine or tryptophan ends this CDR3, so it is likely a read error. The gene calls are TRBV20-1 and TRBJ1-4, with D maybe TRBD1 (6 bases). This CDR3 has 12 amino acids. Per the germline V gene, CDR1 is DFQATT and CDR2 is SNEGSKA (reference sequence). V lost 4 bases to trimming and J lost 4 bases, with 7 bases between them. CDR3 nucleotides: TGCAGTGCTACCAGGGGTAATGAAAAACTGTTTTCT. This sequence encodes CSATRGNEKLFS.

In its sample, this clonotype was seen many times. Written as DNA, the CDR3 is TGTGCCAGCAACTCAGGGGCCGAGCAGTACTTC. It codes for CASNSGAEQYF. This rearrangement joins TRBV28 to TRBJ2-7; the D gene is possibly TRBD1 (6 bases). The CDR3 has 11 amino acids. Germline CDR1 is MDHEN and CDR2 is SYDVKM. The germline V and J ends were trimmed by 7 bases and 6 bases, with 10 bases remaining between them.

This chain connects TRBV28 to TRBJ1-1; possible D gene TRBD1, 6 bases. The germline V gene encodes CDR1 MDHEN and CDR2 SYDVKM. V was clipped by 5 bases and J by 4 bases, with 17 bases between them. CDR3 size: 15 residues. The CDR3 DNA reads as TGTGCCAGCAGTCGGGTAGCGGGAGGGGGCACTGAAGCTTTCTTT. Translation gives CASSRVAGGGTEAFF.

This clonotype was counted many times. The genes are TRBV24-1 and TRBJ1-1; weak D call: TRBD1 (6 bases). V was cut by 8 bases and J by 1 base, with 16 bases left in between. The CDR3 length is 15 residues. The germline CDR1 and CDR2 sequences are KGHDR and SFDVKD. DNA for the CDR3: TGTGCCACCACCCCCCCGGGACACAAGAACACTGAAGCTTTCTTT. It yields the protein CATTPPGHKNTEAFF.

This clonotype came up once. The V and J genes are TRBV27 and TRBJ2-2; the D gene is possibly TRBD2 (5 bases). Germline CDR1 and CDR2: MNHEY and SMNVEV (reference sequence). The CDR3 covers 16 residues. Between the trimmed V and J ends, which lost 6 bases and 5 bases, there was a span of 19 bases. Written as DNA, the CDR3 is TGTGCCAGCAGACCAGCAGGAGGCATGGGGACCGGGGAGCTGTTTTTT. It translates to CASRPAGGMGTGELFF.